A single sample is the source of the 28 T cell receptor beta chains below, sequenced in a study of T cell responses to AZD1222 COVID-19 vaccine. Here immunoSEQ multiplex PCR was the method, and the copy in TCRdb shows in-frame clones only, minus some. The repertoire holds 95,000 to 150,000 clones, with about 90% as singletons. Sequencing used peripheral blood, obtained on day 0 of AZD1222 vaccination. The receptors were sampled from an adult in good health.

The V gene is TRBV3-1 (or the pseudogene TRBV3-2), the J gene TRBJ1-2, with D possibly matching TRBD1 (6 bases). Trimming stripped 6 bases from V and 8 bases from J, with 13 bases between. Germline values: CDR1 LGHDT, CDR2 YNNKEL (reference sequence). This CDR3 spans 12 amino acids. This CDR3 is CASSPGVVGYTF. The CDR3 region has the DNA TGTGCCAGCAGTCCAGGGGTGGTCGGCTACACCTTC.

This clone was counted once. This chain uses TRBV5-1 with TRBJ1-1, with 8 bases lining up with TRBD1. Germline CDR1 SGHRS, CDR2 YFSETQ. This CDR3 has 15 residues. Unmatched junction bases numbered 9, after V lost 4 bases and J lost 4 bases. The CDR3 here is CASSTAGGGVTEAFF. CDR3 coding DNA: TGCGCCAGCAGCACGGCAGGGGGCGGCGTCACTGAAGCTTTCTTT.

This clone was seen more than once but under ten times. The chain combines TRBV19 with TRBJ1-2; D perhaps matches TRBD1 (5 bases). This CDR3 contains 15 residues. Germline V lookup: CDR1 LNHDA, CDR2 SQIVND (reference sequence). V lost 3 bases, J lost 8 bases, and 19 bases lay in between. This CDR3 is CASSMGDETWGGYTF. The CDR3 DNA reads as TGTGCCAGTAGTATGGGAGACGAGACGTGGGGGGGCTACACCTTC. The whole variable domain, filled in from reference TRBV19 and TRBJ1-2, reads DGGITQSPKYLFRKEGQNVTLSCEQNLNHDAMYWYRQDPGQGLRLIYYSQIVNDFQKGDIAEGYSVSREKKESFPLTVTSAQKNPTAFYLCASSMGDETWGGYTFGSGTRLTVV.

The chain recombines TRBV5-8 with TRBJ2-5; possibly TRBD2 for D (6 bases). The CDR3 is 16 residues long. CDR1 and CDR2 from the germline V gene are SGHTS and YDEGEE. Trimming stripped 0 bases from V and 9 bases from J, with 21 bases between. CDR3 protein: CASSLVAEGIYEAQYF. The CDR3, as DNA: TGTGCCAGCAGCTTGGTAGCGGAAGGCATATATGAGGCCCAGTACTTC.

The gene calls are TRBV15 and TRBJ2-1; 10 nucleotides line up with TRBD2. The J segment lost 8 bases and the V segment lost 4 bases, leaving 14 bases of the junction unmatched. The CDR3 runs to 17 residues. Germline V gives CDR1 LNHNV, CDR2 YYDKDF (reference sequence). The CDR3 nucleotides read TGTGCCACCAGCACAGATAGGAGACTAGCGGGTTACGATGAGCAGTTCTTC. Translating it yields CATSTDRRLAGYDEQFF.

The chain joins TRBV30 to TRBJ1-6; D is undetermined. V lost 0 bases and J 0 bases, leaving 9 bases between the germline ends. Germline V gives CDR1 GTSNPN, CDR2 SVGIG (reference sequence). The CDR3 is made up of 16 amino acids. CDR3 residues: CAWSVGLSSYNSPLHF. DNA for the CDR3: TGTGCCTGGAGTGTAGGGCTAAGCTCCTATAATTCACCCCTCCACTTT.

The genes are TRBV24-1 and TRBJ2-1; D might be TRBD2 (5 bases). V lost 5 bases and J 10 bases, leaving 11 bases between the germline ends. Germline CDR1 and CDR2: KGHDR and SFDVKD. The CDR3 runs to 12 residues. CDR3 residues: CATSVSGREQFF. As DNA, the CDR3 is TGTGCCACCAGTGTAAGCGGCCGGGAGCAGTTCTTC.

The chain carries TRBV6-5 and TRBJ2-7; D gene unclear. Germline assignment: CDR1 MNHEY and CDR2 SVGAGI. The V end was cut by 2 bases, the J end by 5 bases, with 10 bases between. The CDR3 is 13 residues long. This CDR3 reads CASSYGASNEQYF. CDR3 sequence (DNA): TGTGCCAGCAGTTACGGCGCATCGAACGAGCAGTACTTC.

The rearrangement uses TRBV3-1 (or the pseudogene TRBV3-2) and TRBJ2-2; TRBD2 agrees at 14 bases. The junction had 12 bases not matched to a gene; V was cut back by 6 bases and J by 0 bases. This CDR3 contains 20 residues. Germline V gene lookup returns CDR1 LGHDT and CDR2 YNNKEL (reference sequence). Here the CDR3 reads CASRRTGTSGSQSNTGELFF. The CDR3 nucleotides read TGTGCCAGCAGGCGCACAGGGACTAGCGGGAGCCAGTCGAACACCGGGGAGCTGTTTTTT.

This chain's CDR3 is CASSISTGRYTF. CDR3 bases: TGTGCCAGTAGTATTTCGACTGGGCGCTACACCTTC. J is TRBJ1-2 and V is TRBV19, with unresolved D. The V end was cut by 3 bases, the J end by 9 bases, with 11 bases between. Germline V gene data show CDR1 as LNHDA and CDR2 as SQIVND (reference sequence). This CDR3 spans 12 amino acids.

The DNA of the CDR3 is TGTGCCGCTCTTATCGGGGGCACTGAAGCTTTCTTT. It translates to CAALIGGTEAFF. The chain has TRBV7-9 and TRBJ1-1; D is possibly TRBD1 (5 bases). This CDR3 is built from 12 residues. Germline V lookup: CDR1 SEHNR, CDR2 FQNEAQ (reference sequence). Trimming stripped 11 bases from V and 4 bases from J, with 14 bases between.

The V call is TRBV19, the J call TRBJ1-1; D is possibly TRBD1 (6 bases). The CDR3 consists of 15 residues. Germline assignment: CDR1 LNHDA and CDR2 SQIVND (reference sequence). V lost 7 bases and J lost 1, with 16 bases in between. CDR3 protein: CASTPRQVENTEAFF. Here the CDR3 DNA reads TGTGCCAGTACCCCCCGACAGGTTGAGAACACTGAAGCTTTCTTT.

This chain links TRBV5-5 with TRBJ2-1, with D maybe TRBD2 (6 bases). V was cut by 0 bases and J by 2 bases, with 12 bases left in between. The CDR3 is made up of 16 amino acids. CDR1 and CDR2 from the germline V gene are SGHKS and YYEKEE (reference sequence). The CDR3 bases are TGTGCCAGCAGCTTGGGGGCAGGGAGGACCTACAATGAGCAGTTCTTC. Its protein is CASSLGAGRTYNEQFF.

The V call is TRBV2, the J call TRBJ2-5; D is perhaps TRBD2 (5 bases). The germline V and J ends were trimmed by 4 bases and 5 bases, with 14 bases remaining between them. From germline, CDR1 is SNHLY and CDR2 FYNNEI. There are 14 residues in the CDR3. The CDR3 is CASSGGWGEETQYF. DNA for the CDR3: TGTGCCAGCAGTGGCGGATGGGGAGAGGAGACCCAGTACTTC.

The chain carries TRBV19 and TRBJ2-2, with TRBD2 matching 7 bases. The CDR3 contains 15 residues. Trimming took 7 bases from V and 1 from J; bases not matched to a gene: 6. Germline CDR1 and CDR2: LNHDA and SQIVND (reference sequence). As DNA, the CDR3 is TGTGCCAGTAAGATAGGCGGGGGGAACACCGGGGAGCTGTTTTTT. Translated, it gives CASKIGGGNTGELFF.

V and J are TRBV11-1 and TRBJ2-6; D gene unclear. V lost 0 bases and J lost 0, with 3 bases in between. This CDR3 has 15 residues. CDR1 and CDR2 from the germline V gene are SGHAT and FQDESV (reference sequence). The CDR3 loop is CASSLAFSGANVLTF. The CDR3 nucleotides read TGTGCCAGCAGCTTAGCGTTCTCTGGGGCCAACGTCCTGACTTTC. Full variable domain (remainder filled in from reference TRBV11-1 and TRBJ2-6): EAEVAQSPRYKITEKSQAVAFWCDPISGHATLYWYRQILGQGPELLVQFQDESVVDDSQLPKDRFSAERLKGVDSTLKIQPAELGDSAMYLCASSLAFSGANVLTFGAGSRLTVL.

V gene TRBV6-2 or TRBV6-3 combines with J gene TRBJ2-1; 7 nucleotides agree with TRBD1. CDR1 is MNHEY and CDR2 is SVGEGT in the germline V gene. This CDR3 has 18 amino acids. V gave up 2 bases and J gave up 1 base; unmatched junction bases: 11. The CDR3 DNA reads TGTGCCAGCAGTTACGCACCCGTCAGGGGGTTTTCCTACAATGAGCAGTTCTTC. It yields the protein CASSYAPVRGFSYNEQFF.

The V and J genes are TRBV19 and TRBJ1-4, with D possibly matching TRBD1 (5 bases). CDR3 size: 14 residues. V lost 6 bases to trimming and J lost 0 bases, with 8 bases between them. The germline CDR1 and CDR2 sequences are LNHDA and SQIVND (reference sequence). The CDR3 here is CASRAGSTNEKLFF. DNA for the CDR3: TGTGCCAGTAGGGCAGGGTCAACTAATGAAAAACTGTTTTTT.

In this sample, this clone turned up a few times. The chain combines TRBV5-8 with TRBJ2-7; TRBD1 is a possible D gene (6 bases). V was clipped by 1 base and J by 3 bases, with 14 bases between them. This CDR3 region has 15 residues. Germline loops: CDR1 SGHTS, CDR2 YDEGEE. CDR3 nucleotides: TGTGCCAGCAGCTTGCAGGGGTCCAGGGGCTACGAGCAGTACGTC. The encoded protein is CASSLQGSRGYEQYV.

This sequence joins TRBV5-1 and TRBJ2-5; 10 nucleotides align to TRBD1. CDR1 is SGHRS and CDR2 is YFSETQ in the germline V gene. The CDR3 length is 17 residues. V lost 4 bases, J lost 8 bases, and 17 bases stayed unmatched. This CDR3 reads CASSRRSGTGDKRTQYF. The CDR3 region has the DNA TGCGCCAGCAGCCGGCGTAGCGGGACAGGGGATAAGAGAACCCAGTACTTC.

The chain recombines TRBV11-3 with TRBJ1-2; D remains unclear. The germline CDR1 and CDR2 sequences are SGHNT and YENEEA. This CDR3 is built from 13 residues. Trimming removed 4 bases at V and 1 base at J, with 7 bases between. The CDR3 here is CASSSQSNYGYTF. As DNA, the CDR3 is TGTGCCAGCAGCTCACAGAGTAACTATGGCTACACCTTC.

The genes are TRBV9 and TRBJ1-4, with 8 bases aligning to TRBD1. Germline CDR1 and CDR2: SGDLS and YYNGEE. This CDR3 comprises 14 residues. With 3 bases clipped from V and 8 bases from J, the junction kept 6 bases outside the gene matches. For the CDR3, the DNA is TGTGCCAGCAGCGGCGACAGGGGTCGGGAAAAACTGTTTTTT. It codes for CASSGDRGREKLFF.

A few counts support this clone. V and J are TRBV6-5 and TRBJ1-3; D not certain. Per the germline V gene, CDR1 is MNHEY and CDR2 is SVGAGI. Trimming took off 6 bases at V and 7 bases at J, with 19 bases between the two ends. CDR3 size: 15 residues. The CDR3 DNA sequence: TGTGCCAGCAGCCAGTTTGGCTTCCCGGGGAACACCATATATTTT. It yields the protein CASSQFGFPGNTIYF.

This clone was found a few times. The gene calls are TRBV3-1 (or the pseudogene TRBV3-2) and TRBJ2-7, with 7 bases fitting TRBD2. The CDR3 length is 15 residues. Germline assignment: CDR1 LGHDT and CDR2 YNNKEL (reference sequence). After removal of 4 bases from V and 3 bases from J, the junction contained 9 bases not matched to a gene. CDR3 protein: CASSRQSAGDYEQYF. For the CDR3, the DNA is TGTGCCAGCAGCCGACAAAGCGCGGGGGACTACGAGCAGTACTTC.

The chain couples TRBV18 to TRBJ2-5; possible D gene TRBD2, 7 bases. The germline V gene has CDR1 KGHSH and CDR2 LQKENI. The V end was cut by 3 bases, the J end by 2 bases, with 16 bases between. This CDR3 comprises 16 residues. CDR3 nucleotides: TGTGCCAGCTCACCCACCGACGAGGGGGGGCAAGAGACCCAGTACTTC. Protein sequence: CASSPTDEGGQETQYF.

The chain couples TRBV19 to TRBJ2-7; 7 bases line up with TRBD1. Germline CDR1 and CDR2: LNHDA and SQIVND (reference sequence). Germline trimming cut 0 bases from V and 2 bases from J; bases unmatched to any gene: 10. This CDR3 spans 17 amino acids. In DNA, the CDR3 is TGTGCCAGTAGTATAGATCCAGGGACAGTGAATGCCTACGAGCAGTACGTC. Residues: CASSIDPGTVNAYEQYV.

V and J are TRBV5-1 and TRBJ2-3; no reliable D call. This CDR3 is 14 amino acids long. V dropped 0 bases and J dropped 4 bases, with 9 bases sitting between them. Looked up from germline, CDR1 is SGHRS and CDR2 is YFSETQ. CDR3 sequence reads: CASSLGVFPDTQYF. The DNA for the CDR3 is TGCGCCAGCAGCTTGGGGGTCTTTCCAGATACGCAGTATTTT.

This clone was seen only once. The chain couples TRBV28 to TRBJ2-7; TRBD1 agrees at 10 bases. The germline CDR1 and CDR2 sequences are MDHEN and SYDVKM. V shed 7 bases and J 5 bases; nucleotides not matched to a gene: 11. This CDR3 region has 15 residues. CDR3 in amino acids: CASKSSGTGADEQYF. Here the CDR3 DNA reads TGTGCCAGCAAATCCTCCGGGACAGGGGCCGACGAGCAGTACTTC. The full variable domain, in which reference TRBV28 and TRBJ2-7 provide the parts outside the CDR3, is DVKVTQSSRYLVKRTGEKVFLECVQDMDHENMFWYRQDPGLGLRLIYFSYDVKMKEKGDIPEGYSVSREKKERFSLILESASTNQTSMYLCASKSSGTGADEQYFGPGTRLTVT.